One and the same sample provided the 26 T cell receptor beta chains below, sequenced in a study of CD8+ T cells in alopecia areata. Indicated treatment: oral pan-JAK inhibitor, 5-10 mg twice daily. Following extraction, RNA underwent reverse transcription to cDNA, which served as the sequencing template. Method: immunoSEQ multiplex PCR; TCRdb's copy keeps in-frame clones and lacks some. The data hold 70,000 or so clones, with 29% observed a single time. This material consisted of CD8+ T cells sorted from blood, taken at week 4, from a patient treated with tofacitinib. These receptor sequences come from a human donor with alopecia areata.

This chain connects TRBV2 to TRBJ1-1; possibly TRBD1 for D (5 bases). The germline gives CDR1 SNHLY, CDR2 FYNNEI. The V gene lost 6 bases and the J gene lost 0 bases, with 17 bases spanning the gap. The CDR3 has 16 residues. CDR3 sequence: CASSQTPGRMNTEAFF. CDR3 in DNA: TGTGCCAGCAGCCAAACCCCGGGACGGATGAACACTGAAGCTTTCTTT. Using reference TRBV2 and TRBJ1-1 for the parts outside the CDR3, the full variable domain is EPEVTQTPSHQVTQMGQEVILRCVPISNHLYFYWYRQILGQKVEFLVSFYNNEISEKSEIFDDQFSVERPDGSNFTLKIRSTKLEDSAMYFCASSQTPGRMNTEAFFGQGTRLTVV.

This clone was picked up one time. V gene TRBV7-2 combines with J gene TRBJ1-4; D unresolved. This CDR3 has 14 residues. The germline V gene encodes CDR1 SGHTA and CDR2 FQGNSA. Trimming took off 2 bases at V and 3 bases at J, with 7 bases between the two ends. This chain's CDR3 is CASSLSTPNEKLFF. CDR3 bases: TGTGCCAGCAGCTTAAGCACACCTAATGAAAAACTGTTTTTT.

The rearrangement uses TRBV6-5 and TRBJ1-5; no clear D gene. The CDR3 loop spans 11 amino acids. From germline, CDR1 is MNHEY and CDR2 SVGAGI. The V gene lost 5 bases and the J gene lost 4 bases, with 3 bases spanning the gap. CDR3 sequence (DNA): TGTGCCAGCAGTGGGAATCAGCCCCAGCATTTT. Amino acids: CASSGNQPQHF.

This clone was seen more than once but under ten times. This chain joins TRBV21-1 and TRBJ1-5; TRBD1, as called in the table, went unchecked against the DNA. TRBV21-1 is shown as a pseudogene. The CDR3 extends over 16 amino acids. The CDR3 coding sequence is TGTGCCAGCAGCAAGTTCTCGGGACACGGGAATCAGCCCCAGCATTTT. This sequence encodes CASSKFSGHGNQPQHF.

The chain combines TRBV25-1 with TRBJ2-7; D may be TRBD1 (8 bases). This CDR3 contains 16 residues. The V and J ends lost 4 bases and 0 bases respectively, with 16 bases between them. Looked up from germline, CDR1 is MGHDK and CDR2 is SYGVNS. The CDR3 coding sequence is TGTGCCAGCAGTGTAGACAGGGGAGGGGCCTCCTACGAGCAGTACTTC. Protein sequence: CASSVDRGGASYEQYF.

The DNA for the CDR3 is TGTGCCGCAAGAGATTGGACAGGGATCGGGCACGAGCAGTACTTC. As protein: CAARDWTGIGHEQYF. The genes are TRBV30 and TRBJ2-7; TRBD1 matches at 8 bases. CDR1 GTSNPN and CDR2 SVGIG come from the germline V gene (reference sequence). The CDR3 consists of 15 residues. V was clipped by 8 bases and J by 5 bases; unmatched bases: 17.

The CDR3 coding sequence is TGTGCCAGCAGCGTAGGAGGAGGGTTCGACTATGGCTACACCTTC. Translation gives CASSVGGGFDYGYTF. The J gene is TRBJ1-2, the V gene TRBV9; D is uncertain. V lost 0 bases to trimming and J lost 3 bases, with 12 bases between them. Germline CDR1 reads SGDLS; CDR2 reads YYNGEE. The CDR3 loop spans 15 amino acids.

The V call is TRBV5-8, the J call TRBJ1-1; D is undetermined. CDR1 is SGHTS, CDR2 YDEGEE, per germline. The CDR3 has 15 amino acids. V gave up 4 bases and J gave up 3 bases, with 16 bases separating them. CDR3 in DNA: TGTGCCAGCAGCCCGATCGGACTTTTATACACTGAAGCTTTCTTT. Translation: CASSPIGLLYTEAFF.

V and J are TRBV15 and TRBJ2-7, with TRBD2 matching 9 bases. CDR1 is LNHNV, CDR2 YYDKDF, per germline (reference sequence). The CDR3 is 14 residues long. The V gene end was trimmed by 3 bases and the J gene end by 6 bases; junction bases not matched to a gene: 6. CDR3 sequence: CATSSLAGMGEQYF. CDR3 bases: TGTGCCACCAGCAGCCTAGCGGGAATGGGCGAGCAGTACTTC.

CDR3 DNA sequence: TGTGCCAGCAGCGTCCCGGGACAGGGGATAGGCTACACCTTC. Translated: CASSVPGQGIGYTF. The rearrangement joins TRBV7-2 to TRBJ1-2, with TRBD1 matching 10 bases. V shed 5 bases, J shed 8 bases, and the junction held 8 bases outside the gene matches. Germline CDR1 and CDR2: SGHTA and FQGNSA. The CDR3 has 14 amino acids.

V and J are TRBV4-1 and TRBJ2-5; 9 bases are shared with TRBD2. The V gene's germline CDR1 is MGHRA and CDR2 YSYEKL. Trimming at V came to 0 bases and at J to 3 bases, leaving 2 bases not matched to a gene. The length of the CDR3 is 15 residues. CDR3 amino acids: CASSQERTSEETQYF. CDR3 bases: TGCGCCAGCAGCCAAGAACGGACTAGCGAAGAGACCCAGTACTTC.

This clone was recorded a few times. V gene TRBV4-1 combines with J gene TRBJ1-2; no firm D call. Germline V gene lookup returns CDR1 MGHRA and CDR2 YSYEKL. V dropped 3 bases and J dropped 2 bases, with 7 bases sitting between them. The CDR3 loop spans 13 amino acids. CDR3 nucleotide sequence: TGCGCCAGCAGCCATGGCGGGAACTATGGCTACACCTTC. The encoded protein is CASSHGGNYGYTF.

This clone showed up many times. The chain is built from TRBV7-9 and TRBJ2-3; tentative D call: TRBD2 (6 bases). With 5 bases removed from V and 8 bases from J, the gap between germline ends came to 14 bases. The CDR3 length is 13 residues. Germline V lookup: CDR1 SEHNR, CDR2 FQNEAQ (reference sequence). The chain's CDR3 is CASSPPTRPTQYF. In nucleotides, the CDR3 is TGTGCCAGCAGCCCGCCGACTAGGCCTACGCAGTATTTT. The entire variable domain, with the rest obtained from reference TRBV7-9 and TRBJ2-3, is as follows: DTGVSQNPRHKITKRGQNVTFRCDPISEHNRLYWYRQTLGQGPEFLTYFQNEAQLEKSRLLSDRFSAERPKGSFSTLEIQRTEQGDSAMYLCASSPPTRPTQYFGPGTRLTVL.

The chain joins TRBV4-1 to TRBJ2-1; D gene unclear. Germline values: CDR1 MGHRA, CDR2 YSYEKL. V shed 0 bases and J shed 7 bases, with 10 bases lying between them. CDR3 length equals 14 residues. The CDR3 reads CASSQDHVRNEQFF. CDR3 coding DNA: TGCGCCAGCAGCCAAGACCATGTTCGGAATGAGCAGTTCTTC.

This rearrangement joins TRBV28 to TRBJ1-2, with TRBD1 matching over 7 bases. Germline V gene lookup returns CDR1 MDHEN and CDR2 SYDVKM. This CDR3 has 15 residues. V shed 3 bases and J 4 bases; nucleotides not matched to a gene: 8. The CDR3 protein is CASSFPSGQPYGYTF. CDR3 sequence (DNA): TGTGCCAGCAGTTTCCCCTCGGGACAGCCCTATGGCTACACCTTC.

The chain combines TRBV7-6 with TRBJ1-1; tentative D call: TRBD1 (5 bases). The V and J ends lost 3 bases and 2 bases respectively, with 7 bases between them. Germline CDR1 and CDR2: SGHVS and FNYEAQ. The CDR3 totals 13 residues. CDR3 amino acids: CASSFGANTEAFF. The CDR3 DNA sequence: TGTGCCAGCAGCTTTGGGGCCAACACTGAAGCTTTCTTT.

This sequence joins TRBV6-1 and TRBJ2-7; D ambiguous. The CDR3 contains 13 residues. Trimming removed 1 base from V and 2 bases from J, with 6 bases in between. Germline lookup yields CDR1 MNHNS and CDR2 SASEGT. The CDR3 nucleotides are TGTGCCAGCAGTGAAGAGAGGACCTACGAGCAGTACTTC. This encodes CASSEERTYEQYF.

This clone was seen a handful of times. V is TRBV29-1 and J is TRBJ1-1; D is ambiguous. This CDR3 comprises 12 residues. Looked up from germline, CDR1 is SQVTM and CDR2 is ANQGSEA. V lost 6 bases, J lost 5 bases, and 13 bases lay in between. CDR3 amino acids: CSVIRRGTEAFF. CDR3 in DNA: TGCAGCGTGATCCGACGAGGGACTGAAGCTTTCTTT.

This clone was picked up a small number of times. This sequence joins TRBV21-1 and TRBJ2-2; the tabulated D call, TRBD1, remains unverified against the DNA. TRBV21-1 constitutes a pseudogene. The CDR3 totals 18 residues. The CDR3 DNA sequence: TGTGCCAGCAGCAAAGGCGATAAGAGGGGGAAAATCGGCGGGGAGCTGTTTTTT. This encodes CASSKGDKRGKIGGELFF.

Only a few counts were recorded for this clone. The chain carries TRBV9 and TRBJ2-1; D gene uncertain. V gave up 4 bases and J gave up 10 bases, with 9 bases separating them. CDR1 SGDLS and CDR2 YYNGEE come from the germline V gene. CDR3 length equals 11 residues. As DNA, the CDR3 is TGTGCCAGCAGCCACCCTGGGGAGCAGTTCTTC. This sequence encodes CASSHPGEQFF.

The chain is built from TRBV27 and TRBJ2-7, with 10 bases lining up with TRBD2. The CDR3 covers 18 residues. CDR1 is MNHEY, CDR2 SMNVEV, per germline (reference sequence). Trimming at V came to 3 bases and at J to 2 bases, leaving 13 bases not matched to a gene. The CDR3 DNA sequence: TGTGCCAGCAGTTTGGAGGCTAGCGGGAGCCTCGGAGCCTACGAGCAGTACTTC. It is translated as CASSLEASGSLGAYEQYF.

In this sample, this clone turned up a few times. The chain links TRBV30 to TRBJ2-3; 7 bases are shared with TRBD1. The CDR3 is 12 amino acids. Germline-derived CDR1 and CDR2 are GTSNPN and SVGIG (reference sequence). The J segment lost 3 bases and the V segment lost 7 bases, leaving 4 bases of the junction unmatched. The CDR3 DNA sequence: TGTGCCTCAAACAGGGGAACAGATACGCAGTATTTT. This gives the protein CASNRGTDTQYF.

The sample holds one count of this clone. The J gene is TRBJ1-1, the V gene TRBV5-1, with D hard to call. From germline, CDR1 is SGHRS and CDR2 YFSETQ. Trimming removed 1 base at V and 4 bases at J, with 26 bases between. The CDR3 has 19 amino acids. CDR3 in amino acids: CASSLIFSRAGDPGTEAFF. As DNA, the CDR3 is TGCGCCAGCAGCTTGATTTTTTCAAGGGCCGGGGATCCAGGCACTGAAGCTTTCTTT.

The V call is TRBV11-2, the J call TRBJ2-7, with TRBD2 identical over 12 bases. The trim removed 5 bases at V and 6 bases at J, leaving 11 bases unmatched. The CDR3 covers 16 residues. Germline values: CDR1 SGHAT, CDR2 FQNNGV. The CDR3 here is CASSPTSGGLAGEQYF. The CDR3 DNA sequence: TGTGCCAGCAGCCCCACTAGCGGGGGGCTTGCGGGCGAGCAGTACTTC. Filled out from reference TRBV11-2 and TRBJ2-7, the complete variable domain reads EAGVAQSPRYKIIEKRQSVAFWCNPISGHATLYWYQQILGQGPKLLIQFQNNGVVDDSQLPKDRFSAERLKGVDSTLKIQPAKLEDSAVYLCASSPTSGGLAGEQYFGPGTRLTVT.

This clone was seen only a few times. The gene calls are TRBV30 and TRBJ1-1, with D possibly matching TRBD1 (6 bases). The CDR3 length is 13 residues. Germline CDR1 and CDR2: GTSNPN and SVGIG (reference sequence). The germline V and J ends were trimmed by 1 base and 3 bases, with 9 bases remaining between them. The CDR3 nucleotides read TGTGCCTGGAGTGGGGGGGCAGACACTGAAGCTTTCTTT. Amino acids: CAWSGGADTEAFF.

This clone was observed once. The V and J genes are TRBV25-1 and TRBJ1-1, with 9 bases matching TRBD1. The J segment lost 5 bases and the V segment lost 3 bases, leaving 7 bases of the junction unmatched. CDR1 and CDR2 (germline): MGHDK, SYGVNS. The CDR3 length is 15 residues. The DNA for the CDR3 is TGTGCCAGCAGTGATTGGGGGACAGGGAGAACTGAAGCTTTCTTT. Protein: CASSDWGTGRTEAFF.